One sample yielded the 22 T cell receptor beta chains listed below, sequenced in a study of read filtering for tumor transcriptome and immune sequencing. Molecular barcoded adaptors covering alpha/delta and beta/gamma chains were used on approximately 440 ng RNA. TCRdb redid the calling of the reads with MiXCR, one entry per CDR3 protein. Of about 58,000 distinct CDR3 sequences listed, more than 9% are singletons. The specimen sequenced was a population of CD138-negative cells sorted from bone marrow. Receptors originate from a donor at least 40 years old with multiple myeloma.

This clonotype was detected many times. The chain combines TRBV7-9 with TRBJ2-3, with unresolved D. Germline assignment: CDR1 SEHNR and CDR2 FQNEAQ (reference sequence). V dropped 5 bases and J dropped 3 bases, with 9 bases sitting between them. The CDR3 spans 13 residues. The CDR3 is CASSILGTDTQYF. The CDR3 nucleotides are TGTGCCAGCAGCATTCTGGGTACAGATACGCAGTATTTT.

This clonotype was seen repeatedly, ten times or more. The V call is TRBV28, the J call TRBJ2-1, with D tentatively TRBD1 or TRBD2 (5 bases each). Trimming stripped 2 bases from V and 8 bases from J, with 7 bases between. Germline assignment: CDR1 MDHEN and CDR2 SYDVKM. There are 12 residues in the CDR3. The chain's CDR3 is CASSLGGYEQFF. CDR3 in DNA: TGTGCCAGCAGTTTAGGGGGATATGAGCAGTTCTTC.

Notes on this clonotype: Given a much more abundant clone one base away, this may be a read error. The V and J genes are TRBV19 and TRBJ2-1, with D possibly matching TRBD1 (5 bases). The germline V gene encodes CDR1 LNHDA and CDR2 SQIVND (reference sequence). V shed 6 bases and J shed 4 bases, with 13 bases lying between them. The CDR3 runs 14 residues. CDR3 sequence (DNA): TGTGCCAGTAGGGCCAGAGCAGGGTACAATGAGCAGTTCTTC. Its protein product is CASRARAGYNEQFF.

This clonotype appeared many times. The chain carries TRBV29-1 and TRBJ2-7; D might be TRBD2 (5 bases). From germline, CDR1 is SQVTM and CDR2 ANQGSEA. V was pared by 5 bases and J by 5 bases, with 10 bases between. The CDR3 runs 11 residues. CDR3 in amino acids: CSVQDGDEQYF. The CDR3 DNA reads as TGCAGCGTTCAGGACGGGGACGAGCAGTACTTC.

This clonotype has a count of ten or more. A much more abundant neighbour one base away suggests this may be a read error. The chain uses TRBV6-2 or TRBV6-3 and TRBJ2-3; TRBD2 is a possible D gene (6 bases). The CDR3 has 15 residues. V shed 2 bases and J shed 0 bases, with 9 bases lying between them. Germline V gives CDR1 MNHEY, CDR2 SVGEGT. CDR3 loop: CASSYTGTSTDTQYF. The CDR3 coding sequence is TGTGCCAGCAGTTACACCGGGACTAGCACAGATACGCAGTATTTT.

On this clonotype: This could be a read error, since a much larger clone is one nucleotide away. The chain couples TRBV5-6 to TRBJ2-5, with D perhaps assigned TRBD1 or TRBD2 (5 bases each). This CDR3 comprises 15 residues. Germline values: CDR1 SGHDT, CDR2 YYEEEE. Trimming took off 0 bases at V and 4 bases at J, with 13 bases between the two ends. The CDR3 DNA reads TGTGCCAGCAGCTTGGACAGGAGGTTTGGAGAGACCCAGTACTTC. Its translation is CASSLDRRFGETQYF.

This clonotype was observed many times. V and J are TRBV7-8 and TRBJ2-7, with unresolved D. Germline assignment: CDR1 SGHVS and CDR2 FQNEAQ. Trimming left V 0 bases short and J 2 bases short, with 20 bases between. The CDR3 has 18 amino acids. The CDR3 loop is CASSLALTTGDSPYEQYF. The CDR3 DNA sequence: TGTGCCAGCAGCTTAGCTTTAACGACTGGGGATAGTCCCTACGAGCAGTACTTC. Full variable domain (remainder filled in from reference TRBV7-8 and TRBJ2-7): GAGVSQSPRYKVAKRGQDVALRCDPISGHVSLFWYQQALGQGPEFLTYFQNEAQLDKSGLPSDRFFAERPEGSVSTLKIQRTQQEDSAVYLCASSLALTTGDSPYEQYFGPGTRLTVT.

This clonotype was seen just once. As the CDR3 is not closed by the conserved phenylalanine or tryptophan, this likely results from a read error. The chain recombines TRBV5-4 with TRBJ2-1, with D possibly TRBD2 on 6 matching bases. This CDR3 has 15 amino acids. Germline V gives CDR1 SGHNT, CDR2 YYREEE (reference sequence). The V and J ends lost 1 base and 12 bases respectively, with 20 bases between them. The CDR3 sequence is CASSLPGRGGMGQFS. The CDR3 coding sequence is TGTGCCAGCAGCTTGCCGGGACGGGGAGGAATGGGGCAGTTCTCC.

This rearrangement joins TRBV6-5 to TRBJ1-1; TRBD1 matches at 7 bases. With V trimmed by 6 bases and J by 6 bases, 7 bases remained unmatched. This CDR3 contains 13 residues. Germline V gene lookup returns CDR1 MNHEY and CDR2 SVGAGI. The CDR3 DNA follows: TGTGCCAGCAGGCGAGACAGGGTGGCTGAAGCTTTCTTT. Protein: CASRRDRVAEAFF.

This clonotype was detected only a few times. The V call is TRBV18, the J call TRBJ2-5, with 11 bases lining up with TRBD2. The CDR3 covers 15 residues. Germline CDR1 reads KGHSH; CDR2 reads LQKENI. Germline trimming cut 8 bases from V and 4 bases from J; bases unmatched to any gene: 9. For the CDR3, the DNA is TGTGCCAGCCGGGAGTCACTAGCGGGAGTAGAGACCCAGTACTTC. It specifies CASRESLAGVETQYF.

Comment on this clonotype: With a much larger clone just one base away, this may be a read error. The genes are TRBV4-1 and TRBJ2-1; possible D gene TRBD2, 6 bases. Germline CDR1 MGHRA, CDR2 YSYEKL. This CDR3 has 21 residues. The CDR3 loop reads CASSRSEGAGGFSKGQDEQFF. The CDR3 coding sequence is TGTGCCAGCAGCCGATCTGAGGGAGCGGGTGGGTTCTCCAAGGGTCAAGATGAGCAGTTCTTC.

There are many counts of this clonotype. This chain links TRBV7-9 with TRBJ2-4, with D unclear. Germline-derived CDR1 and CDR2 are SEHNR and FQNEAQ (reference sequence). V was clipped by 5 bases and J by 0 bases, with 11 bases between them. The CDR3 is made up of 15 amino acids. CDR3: CASSPYGVAKNIQYF. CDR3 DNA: TGTGCCAGCAGCCCCTATGGTGTAGCCAAAAACATTCAGTACTTC. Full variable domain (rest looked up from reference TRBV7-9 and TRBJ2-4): DTGVSQNPRHKITKRGQNVTFRCDPISEHNRLYWYRQTLGQGPEFLTYFQNEAQLEKSRLLSDRFSAERPKGSFSTLEIQRTEQGDSAMYLCASSPYGVAKNIQYFGAGTRLSVL.

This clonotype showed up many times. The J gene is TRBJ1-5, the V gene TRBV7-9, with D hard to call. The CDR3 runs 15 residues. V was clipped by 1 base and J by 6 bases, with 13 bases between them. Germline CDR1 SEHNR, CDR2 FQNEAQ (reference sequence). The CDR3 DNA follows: TGTGCCAGCAGCTTAGGACGGGCGGCCGGTCAGCCCCAGCATTTT. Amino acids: CASSLGRAAGQPQHF.

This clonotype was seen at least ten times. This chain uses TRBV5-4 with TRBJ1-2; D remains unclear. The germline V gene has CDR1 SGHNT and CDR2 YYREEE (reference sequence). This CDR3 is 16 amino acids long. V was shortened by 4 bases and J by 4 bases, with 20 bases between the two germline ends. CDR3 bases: TGTGCCAGCAGCGGTCGGAGCGCCGGCCTTAGCTATGGCTACACCTTC. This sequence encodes CASSGRSAGLSYGYTF.

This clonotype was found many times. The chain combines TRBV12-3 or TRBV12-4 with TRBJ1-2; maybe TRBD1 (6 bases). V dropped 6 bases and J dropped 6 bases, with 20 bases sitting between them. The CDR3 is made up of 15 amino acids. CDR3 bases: TGTGCCAGCAGACACCGGGACACCGGAAAAGATGGCTACACCTTC. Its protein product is CASRHRDTGKDGYTF.

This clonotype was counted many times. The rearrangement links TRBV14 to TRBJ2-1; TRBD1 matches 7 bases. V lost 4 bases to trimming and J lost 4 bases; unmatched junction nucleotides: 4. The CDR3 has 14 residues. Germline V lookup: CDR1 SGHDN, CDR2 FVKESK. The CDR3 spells CASSRNRGYNEQFF. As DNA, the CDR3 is TGTGCCAGCAGCCGGAACAGGGGATACAATGAGCAGTTCTTC.

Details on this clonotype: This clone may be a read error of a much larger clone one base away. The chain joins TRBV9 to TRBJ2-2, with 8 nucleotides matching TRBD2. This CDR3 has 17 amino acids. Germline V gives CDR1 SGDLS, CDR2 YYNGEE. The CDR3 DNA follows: TGTGCCAGCAGCCTTCGGGGGGGGACGGCGAACACCGGGGAGCTGGTTTTT. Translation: CASSLRGGTANTGELVF. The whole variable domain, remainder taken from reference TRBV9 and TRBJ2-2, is DSGVTQTPKHLITATGQRVTLRCSPRSGDLSVYWYQQSLDQGLQFLIQYYNGEERAKGNILERFSAQQFPDLHSELNLSSLELGDSALYFCASSLRGGTANTGELVFGEGSRLTVL.

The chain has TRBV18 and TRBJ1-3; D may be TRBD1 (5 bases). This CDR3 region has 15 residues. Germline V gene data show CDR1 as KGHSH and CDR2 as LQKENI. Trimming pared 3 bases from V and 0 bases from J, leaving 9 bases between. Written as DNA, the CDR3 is TGTGCCAGCTCACCTAACAGGAACTCTGGAAACACCATATATTTT. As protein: CASSPNRNSGNTIYF.

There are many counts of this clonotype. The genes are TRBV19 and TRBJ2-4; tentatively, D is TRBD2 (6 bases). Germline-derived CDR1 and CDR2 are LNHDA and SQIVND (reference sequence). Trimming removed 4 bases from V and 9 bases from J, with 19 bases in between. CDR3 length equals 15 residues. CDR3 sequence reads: CASSTTTRRPAIQYF. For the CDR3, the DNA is TGTGCCAGTAGTACGACGACTAGGAGGCCAGCCATTCAGTACTTC.

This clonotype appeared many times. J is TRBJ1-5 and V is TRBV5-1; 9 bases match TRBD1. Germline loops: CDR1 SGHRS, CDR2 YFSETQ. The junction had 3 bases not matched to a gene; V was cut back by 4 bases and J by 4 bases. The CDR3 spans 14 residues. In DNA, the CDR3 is TGCGCCAGCAGCGCGACAGGGGGAAATCAGCCCCAGCATTTT. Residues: CASSATGGNQPQHF.

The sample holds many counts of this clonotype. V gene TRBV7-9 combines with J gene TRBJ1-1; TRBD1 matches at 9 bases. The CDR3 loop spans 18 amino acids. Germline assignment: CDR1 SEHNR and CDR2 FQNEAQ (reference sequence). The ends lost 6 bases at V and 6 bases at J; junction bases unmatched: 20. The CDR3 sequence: CASSYPRDRDFLRAEAFF. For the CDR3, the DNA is TGTGCCAGCAGTTACCCCCGGGACAGGGACTTTTTGAGGGCTGAAGCTTTCTTT. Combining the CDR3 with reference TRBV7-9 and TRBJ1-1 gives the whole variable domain DTGVSQNPRHKITKRGQNVTFRCDPISEHNRLYWYRQTLGQGPEFLTYFQNEAQLEKSRLLSDRFSAERPKGSFSTLEIQRTEQGDSAMYLCASSYPRDRDFLRAEAFFGQGTRLTVV.

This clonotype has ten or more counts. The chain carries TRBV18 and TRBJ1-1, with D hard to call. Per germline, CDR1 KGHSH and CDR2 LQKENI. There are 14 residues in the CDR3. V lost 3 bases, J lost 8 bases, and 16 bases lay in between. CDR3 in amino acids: CASSPIGGSAEAFF. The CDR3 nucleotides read TGTGCCAGCTCACCGATCGGAGGGTCAGCGGAAGCTTTCTTT. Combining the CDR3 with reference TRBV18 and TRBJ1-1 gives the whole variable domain NAGVMQNPRHLVRRRGQEARLRCSPMKGHSHVYWYRQLPEEGLKFMVYLQKENIIDESGMPKERFSAEFPKEGPSILRIQQVVRGDSAAYFCASSPIGGSAEAFFGQGTRLTVV.